This TCR beta chain was recovered during a study of blood T cells in healthy people across ages. This clonotype was picked up one time. At one end the junction does not follow the germline gene, possibly because of a read error. For every donor, a draw yielded around 10 milliliters of peripheral blood. RNA extraction gave at least 5.5 micrograms of total RNA per sample. Through a sample-barcoded 5' primer and a J-beta primer mix, a second PCR was run for about 7 to 12 cycles. Researchers report that a template-switch adaptor with 12 random nucleotides tagged each cDNA molecule. One entry per CDR3 protein, called by TCRdb with MiXCR from the 5' RACE reads. The table records about 970,000 distinct CDR3 sequences, around 54% of them present only once. Looked up from germline, CDR1 is MGHRA and CDR2 is YSYEKL. The CDR3 runs 15 residues.

The chain uses TRBV4-1 and TRBJ2-7, with 7 nucleotides matching TRBD1. This TCR was sampled from an older woman in good health. Material: blood. The CDR3 sequence is CTSSQLSGTDYEQYF. The CDR3 DNA follows: TGCACCAGCAGCCAGTTATCCGGGACAGACTACGAGCAGTACTTC.